This TCR beta chain was recorded in a study of breast tumors, draining lymph nodes, adjacent tissues. TCRdb redid the calling of the multiplex PCR reads with MiXCR, one entry per CDR3 protein. This table holds tens of thousands of distinct CDR3 sequences, about 40% found once. As for this clonotype: Its antigen is as yet unknown. One end of the junction varies from germline; a read error may be responsible.

Study-wide points: Findings are consistent with lymph node origin and intratumoral expansion of most tumor T cells. Compared with lymph nodes, tumors were less diverse; compared with nontumor tissue, more. Luminal-like breast cancer showed significantly higher tumor–nontumor repertoire similarity than basal-like.

This receptor was obtained from a female donor with breast cancer. Some clones in this sample may be carry-over from other donors' samples. The sequenced sample consisted of breast tumor tissue.

Here the CDR3 DNA reads TGTGCCAGCAGCTCCCGAAGAGAGGGGGCTCGGGACACTGAAGCTTTC. This codes for CASSSRREGARDTEAF. This chain connects TRBV5-5 to TRBJ2-6; 7 bases fit TRBD1. Germline CDR1 SGHKS, CDR2 YYEKEE (reference sequence). There are 16 residues in the CDR3.